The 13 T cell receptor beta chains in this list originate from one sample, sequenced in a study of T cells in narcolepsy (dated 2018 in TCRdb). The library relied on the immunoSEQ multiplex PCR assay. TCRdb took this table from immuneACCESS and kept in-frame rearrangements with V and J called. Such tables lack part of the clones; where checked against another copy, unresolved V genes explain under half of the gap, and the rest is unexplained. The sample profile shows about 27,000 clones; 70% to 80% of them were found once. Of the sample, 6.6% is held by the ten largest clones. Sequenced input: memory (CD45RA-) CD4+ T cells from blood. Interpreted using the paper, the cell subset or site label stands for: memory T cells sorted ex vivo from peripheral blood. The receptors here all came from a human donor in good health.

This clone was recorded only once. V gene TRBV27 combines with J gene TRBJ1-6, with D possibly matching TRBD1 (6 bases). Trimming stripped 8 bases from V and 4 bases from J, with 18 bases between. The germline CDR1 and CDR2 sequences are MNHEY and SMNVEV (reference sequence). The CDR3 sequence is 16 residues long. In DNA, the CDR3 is TGTGCCAGCGCCCCACGGGGGGCGGGTTATAATTCACCCCTCCACTTT. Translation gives CASAPRGAGYNSPLHF.

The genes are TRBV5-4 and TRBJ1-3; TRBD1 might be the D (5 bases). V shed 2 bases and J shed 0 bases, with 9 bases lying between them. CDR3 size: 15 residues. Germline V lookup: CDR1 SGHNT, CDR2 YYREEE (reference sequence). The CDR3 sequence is CASSFMQGSGNTIYF. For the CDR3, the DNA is TGTGCCAGCAGCTTTATGCAGGGCTCTGGAAACACCATATATTTT. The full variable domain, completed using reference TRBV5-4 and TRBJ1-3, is ETGVTQSPTHLIKTRGQQVTLRCSSQSGHNTVSWYQQALGQGPQFIFQYYREEENGRGNFPPRFSGLQFPNYSSELNVNALELDDSALYLCASSFMQGSGNTIYFGEGSWLTVV.

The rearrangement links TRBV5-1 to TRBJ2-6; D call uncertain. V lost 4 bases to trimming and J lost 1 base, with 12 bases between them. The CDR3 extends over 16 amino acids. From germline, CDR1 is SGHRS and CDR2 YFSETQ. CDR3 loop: CASSGEYSSGANVLTF. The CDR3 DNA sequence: TGCGCCAGCAGCGGAGAATACAGTTCTGGGGCCAACGTCCTGACTTTC.

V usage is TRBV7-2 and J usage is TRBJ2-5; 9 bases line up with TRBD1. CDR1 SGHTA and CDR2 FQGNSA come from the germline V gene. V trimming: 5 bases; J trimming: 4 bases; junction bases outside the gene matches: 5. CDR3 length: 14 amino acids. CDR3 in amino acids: CASSHRGLGETQYF. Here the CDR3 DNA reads TGTGCCAGCAGCCACAGGGGGCTTGGAGAGACCCAGTACTTC.

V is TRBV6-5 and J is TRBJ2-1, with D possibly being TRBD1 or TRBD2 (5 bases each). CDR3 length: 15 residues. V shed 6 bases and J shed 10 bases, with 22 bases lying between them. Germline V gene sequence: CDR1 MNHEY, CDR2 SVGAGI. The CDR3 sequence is CASSREQPRSGEQFF. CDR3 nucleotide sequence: TGTGCCAGCAGCCGGGAACAACCGCGTTCAGGGGAGCAGTTCTTC.

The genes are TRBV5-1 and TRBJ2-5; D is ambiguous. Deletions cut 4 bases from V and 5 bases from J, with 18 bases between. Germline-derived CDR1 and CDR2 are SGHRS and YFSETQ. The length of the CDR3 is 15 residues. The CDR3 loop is CASSGTQVSSETQYF. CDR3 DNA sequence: TGCGCCAGCAGCGGAACGCAGGTGTCATCGGAGACCCAGTACTTC.

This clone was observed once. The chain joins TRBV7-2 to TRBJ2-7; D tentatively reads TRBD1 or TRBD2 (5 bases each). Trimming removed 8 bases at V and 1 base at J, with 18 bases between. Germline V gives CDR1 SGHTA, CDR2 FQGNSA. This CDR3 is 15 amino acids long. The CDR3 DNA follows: TGTGCCAGCGGTGAGGGGTGGTCTTCATCCTACGAGCAGTACTTC. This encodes CASGEGWSSSYEQYF.

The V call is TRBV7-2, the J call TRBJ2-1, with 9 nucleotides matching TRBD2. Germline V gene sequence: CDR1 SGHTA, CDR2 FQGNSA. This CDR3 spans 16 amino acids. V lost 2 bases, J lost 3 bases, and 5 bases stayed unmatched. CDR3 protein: CASSLQAGGGYNEQFF. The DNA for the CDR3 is TGTGCCAGCAGCTTACAAGCGGGGGGAGGCTACAATGAGCAGTTCTTC.

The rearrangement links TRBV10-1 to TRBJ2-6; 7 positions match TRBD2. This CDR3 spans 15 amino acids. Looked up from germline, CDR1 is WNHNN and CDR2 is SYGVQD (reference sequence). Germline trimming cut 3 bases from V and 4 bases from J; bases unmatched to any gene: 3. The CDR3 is CASSDGGSGANVLTF. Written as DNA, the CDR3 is TGCGCCAGCAGTGACGGGGGGTCCGGGGCCAACGTCCTGACTTTC.

The CDR3 DNA sequence: TGTGCCAGCTCACGAGAACCGGACAGCGGTAGAGGGCAGTTCTTC. Protein sequence: CASSREPDSGRGQFF. V usage is TRBV18 and J usage is TRBJ2-1; D might be TRBD1 (6 bases). Germline CDR1 KGHSH, CDR2 LQKENI. The CDR3 covers 15 residues. Trimming left V 4 bases short and J 12 bases short, with 22 bases between.

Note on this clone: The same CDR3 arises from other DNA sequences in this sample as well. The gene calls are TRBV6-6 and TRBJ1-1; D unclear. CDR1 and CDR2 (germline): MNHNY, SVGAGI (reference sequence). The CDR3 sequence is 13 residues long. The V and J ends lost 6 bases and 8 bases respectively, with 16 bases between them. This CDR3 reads CASSKTGLIEAFF. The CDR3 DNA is TGTGCCAGCAGCAAGACCGGGTTGATAGAAGCTTTCTTT.

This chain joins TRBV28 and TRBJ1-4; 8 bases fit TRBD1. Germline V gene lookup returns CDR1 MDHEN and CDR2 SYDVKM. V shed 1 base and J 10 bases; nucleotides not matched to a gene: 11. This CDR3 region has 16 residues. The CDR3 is CASSLFIGQGGGKLFF. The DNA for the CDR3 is TGTGCCAGCAGTTTATTTATCGGACAGGGAGGCGGAAAACTGTTTTTT.

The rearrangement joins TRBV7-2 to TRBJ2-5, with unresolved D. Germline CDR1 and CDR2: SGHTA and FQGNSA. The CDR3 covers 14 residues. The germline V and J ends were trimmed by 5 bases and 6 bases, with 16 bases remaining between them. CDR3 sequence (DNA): TGTGCCAGCAGCCGAACTTGGATCCGGCAGACCCAGTACTTC. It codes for CASSRTWIRQTQYF.